This TCR beta chain was profiled in a study of Ad26.COV2.S vaccination and SARS-CoV-2 variants. As regards this clone: Its target is not known.

Overall study results and limits: Among vaccine recipients, spike-specific TCR breadth exceeded that of placebo recipients. Total T cell responses, in the TCR breadth and depth analyses, may have been underestimated.

The assay was immunoSEQ multiplex PCR, and TCRdb's table has in-frame clones only and misses some. The table shows about 350,000 clones, with about 92% occurring only once. Material: peripheral blood, obtained after recovery from COVID-19. The sequence came from a human donor who had recovered from COVID-19.

CDR3 amino acids: CASSLGVAGGPYNEQFF. The CDR3 DNA reads TGTGCCAGCAGCTTAGGGGTAGCGGGGGGCCCCTACAATGAGCAGTTCTTC. The chain uses TRBV7-6 and TRBJ2-1; 10 bases map to TRBD2. The CDR3 contains 17 residues. The V and J ends lost 1 base and 2 bases, in that order; junction bases with no gene match: 5. Germline V gene data show CDR1 as SGHVS and CDR2 as FNYEAQ. Using reference TRBV7-6 and TRBJ2-1 for the parts outside the CDR3, the full variable domain is GAGVSQSPRYKVTKRGQDVALRCDPISGHVSLYWYRQALGQGPEFLTYFNYEAQQDKSGLPNDRFSAERPEGSISTLTIQRTEQRDSAMYRCASSLGVAGGPYNEQFFGPGTRLTVL.